Below, one T cell receptor (beta chain) is given with its context. CDR3 length: 16 amino acids. Per germline, CDR1 MNHEY and CDR2 SMNVEV (reference sequence). Germline trimming cut 5 bases from V and 3 bases from J; bases unmatched to any gene: 7. The sample originates from a study of technical replicates of blood from several donors. The table came from immunoSEQ multiplex PCR; TCRdb's copy has only in-frame clones and leaves some out. The sample contains tens of thousands of clones, more than 75% of which appear only once. The sequence was obtained from a human donor in good health. Some clones in this sample may be carry-over from other donors' samples. The chain uses TRBV27 and TRBJ1-5, with 10 bases that match TRBD1. Input material: PBMCs. In DNA, the CDR3 is TGTGCCAGCAGTCCGGGACAGGGGAGAACCAATCAGCCCCAGCATTTT. As protein: CASSPGQGRTNQPQHF.